These 21 T cell receptor beta chains came from one sample sequenced in a study of glioma-infiltrating T cells after dendritic cell vaccination. Assay: immunoSEQ multiplex PCR; the TCRdb copy retains only in-frame clones and omits some. The top ten hold around 2.9% of the sample, which has approximately 24,000 clones, roughly 91% seen once. Time point indicated: after dendritic cell vaccination, including at tumor progression/relapse. Specimen: blood, collected after dendritic cell vaccination. These receptors all come from a human donor with glioblastoma.

The chain joins TRBV2 to TRBJ2-3; D might be TRBD2 (7 bases). V lost 4 bases and J lost 3, with 17 bases in between. The CDR3 runs 16 residues. Per the germline V gene, CDR1 is SNHLY and CDR2 is FYNNEI. The CDR3 here is CASSGGGGVGTDTQYF. CDR3 sequence (DNA): TGTGCCAGCAGTGGGGGCGGGGGCGTTGGAACAGATACGCAGTATTTT.

The chain joins TRBV10-3 to TRBJ1-5, with 9 nucleotides matching TRBD1. This CDR3 is 14 amino acids long. Losses at the gene ends were 7 bases for V and 6 bases for J; bases not matched to a gene: 7. Germline values: CDR1 ENHRY, CDR2 SYGVKD. CDR3 region: CAIKQQGAGQPQHF. The DNA for the CDR3 is TGTGCCATCAAACAACAGGGGGCCGGTCAGCCCCAGCATTTT.

This chain links TRBV5-4 with TRBJ2-7, with TRBD2 identical over 11 bases. The CDR3 covers 16 residues. Germline lookup yields CDR1 SGHNT and CDR2 YYREEE (reference sequence). V was clipped by 4 bases and J by 3 bases; unmatched bases: 9. The CDR3 spells CASSPIPSGGSYEQYF. The CDR3 region has the DNA TGTGCCAGCAGCCCTATACCTAGCGGGGGGAGCTACGAGCAGTACTTC.

The chain combines TRBV21-1 with TRBJ2-2; the table calls TRBD1, which could not be checked here. TRBV21-1 is assigned pseudogene status. The CDR3 length is 14 residues. Here the CDR3 DNA reads TGTGCCAGCAGCAAAGAGACATCTGGCGGGGAGCTGTTTTTT. This sequence encodes CASSKETSGGELFF.

The chain joins TRBV4-1 to TRBJ2-7, with TRBD2 as a possible D gene (5 bases). This CDR3 is 16 amino acids long. Germline-derived CDR1 and CDR2 are MGHRA and YSYEKL. Trimming took off 1 base at V and 6 bases at J, with 19 bases between the two ends. CDR3 sequence: CASSQASGSGGFEQYF. The CDR3 DNA follows: TGCGCCAGCAGCCAAGCGTCGGGGTCCGGAGGCTTCGAGCAGTACTTC.

The chain carries TRBV27 and TRBJ1-2, with no clear D. This CDR3 is 10 amino acids long. The V and J ends lost 5 bases and 6 bases respectively, with 4 bases between them. Germline CDR1 and CDR2: MNHEY and SMNVEV (reference sequence). CDR3 amino acids: CASSQDGYTF. The CDR3, as DNA: TGTGCCAGCAGTCAGGATGGCTACACCTTC.

This rearrangement joins TRBV11-2 to TRBJ1-3, with D hard to call. This CDR3 comprises 16 residues. The germline V gene has CDR1 SGHAT and CDR2 FQNNGV. The V end lost 1 base, the J end lost 2 bases, and 12 bases lay between the germline ends. CDR3 region: CASSLGLISAGNTIYF. CDR3 coding DNA: TGTGCCAGCAGCTTAGGCCTAATTAGCGCTGGAAACACCATATATTTT.

The gene calls are TRBV6-4 and TRBJ1-1; 10 bases line up with TRBD1. With V trimmed by 2 bases and J by 5 bases, 2 bases remained unmatched. In germline, CDR1 is MRHNA, CDR2 SNTAGT. The CDR3 spans 14 residues. In DNA form, the CDR3 reads TGTGCCAGCAGTGACACGGACAGGGGGACTGAAGCTTTCTTT. Protein product: CASSDTDRGTEAFF.

V gene TRBV7-9 combines with J gene TRBJ1-3, with D tentatively TRBD1 (5 bases). This CDR3 is built from 15 residues. The ends were cut back, 5 bases at V and 0 bases at J, with 11 bases in the middle. Germline values: CDR1 SEHNR, CDR2 FQNEAQ (reference sequence). CDR3 coding DNA: TGTGCCAGCAGCAGAACGGGACTCTCTGGAAACACCATATATTTT. Residues: CASSRTGLSGNTIYF.

CDR3 DNA sequence: TGTGCCAGCAGCCTGGGAGGCTATAATTCACCCCTCCACTTT. It codes for CASSLGGYNSPLHF. This rearrangement joins TRBV7-9 to TRBJ1-6; D uncertain. The germline V gene has CDR1 SEHNR and CDR2 FQNEAQ (reference sequence). V lost 5 bases, J lost 3 bases, and 8 bases lay in between. The CDR3 contains 14 residues. The full variable domain, completed using reference TRBV7-9 and TRBJ1-6, is DTGVSQNPRHKITKRGQNVTFRCDPISEHNRLYWYRQTLGQGPEFLTYFQNEAQLEKSRLLSDRFSAERPKGSFSTLEIQRTEQGDSAMYLCASSLGGYNSPLHFGNGTRLTVT.

A remark on this clone: The same CDR3 can be traced to other DNA sequences in this sample. J is TRBJ2-5 and V is TRBV7-6, with TRBD1 identical over 11 bases. Per the germline V gene, CDR1 is SGHVS and CDR2 is FNYEAQ. The CDR3 is made up of 16 amino acids. With V trimmed by 5 bases and J by 6 bases, 11 bases remained unmatched. CDR3 protein: CASSATRTGGGKTQYF. The DNA of the CDR3 is TGTGCCAGCAGCGCAACGAGGACAGGGGGCGGAAAGACCCAGTACTTC.

CDR3 DNA sequence: TGTGCCAGCAGCTTACTGGGACAGTTGTACAATGAGCAGTTCTTC. It is translated as CASSLLGQLYNEQFF. V gene TRBV7-2 combines with J gene TRBJ2-1, with 7 bases that match TRBD1. Trimming removed 2 bases from V and 4 bases from J; junction bases left unmatched: 5. The CDR3 sequence is 15 residues long. Germline V gene sequence: CDR1 SGHTA, CDR2 FQGNSA.

The chain recombines TRBV7-9 with TRBJ2-7; D is perhaps TRBD1 (6 bases). The germline V gene encodes CDR1 SEHNR and CDR2 FQNEAQ (reference sequence). The CDR3 contains 18 residues. Trimming took off 1 base at V and 0 bases at J, with 19 bases between the two ends. The CDR3 loop reads CASSLEGGRSSSSYEQYF. The CDR3 DNA follows: TGTGCCAGCAGCTTAGAAGGGGGTCGCTCCTCAAGCTCCTACGAGCAGTACTTC.

V and J are TRBV6-6 and TRBJ2-3, with TRBD2 matching 7 bases. V dropped 0 bases and J dropped 6; count of bases not matched to a gene: 9. From germline, CDR1 is MNHNY and CDR2 SVGAGI (reference sequence). CDR3 size: 16 residues. CDR3 nucleotides: TGTGCCAGCAGTTACTCGTCGGGGGGTGGCCTGGATACGCAGTATTTT. It yields the protein CASSYSSGGGLDTQYF.

The chain links TRBV30 to TRBJ2-7; 7 bases are a match to TRBD1. The germline gives CDR1 GTSNPN, CDR2 SVGIG (reference sequence). The CDR3 totals 13 residues. Unmatched junction bases numbered 5, after V lost 2 bases and J lost 4 bases. DNA of the CDR3: TGTGCCTGGAGTTTAGGGGGCCGATACGAGCAGTACTTC. Translating gives CAWSLGGRYEQYF. Using reference TRBV30 and TRBJ2-7 for the parts outside the CDR3, the full variable domain is SQTIHQWPATLVQPVGSPLSLECTVEGTSNPNLYWYRQAAGRGLQLLFYSVGIGQISSEVPQNLSASRPQDRQFILSSKKLLLSDSGFYLCAWSLGGRYEQYFGPGTRLTVT.

J is TRBJ2-3 and V is TRBV5-1, with 10 positions matching TRBD1. The trim removed 4 bases at V and 3 bases at J, leaving 5 bases unmatched. The CDR3 runs 15 residues. CDR1 is SGHRS and CDR2 is YFSETQ in the germline V gene. The CDR3 sequence: CASSLWDRGTDTQYF. The CDR3 coding sequence is TGCGCCAGCAGCCTATGGGACAGGGGAACAGATACGCAGTATTTT.

This chain joins TRBV7-9 and TRBJ1-1, with D maybe TRBD1 (5 bases). The CDR3 is 14 residues long. CDR1 and CDR2 (germline): SEHNR, FQNEAQ (reference sequence). V lost 1 base and J lost 6, with 12 bases in between. The DNA of the CDR3 is TGTGCCAGCAGCTTAGACCCACCAGGGTCTGAAGCTTTCTTT. This encodes CASSLDPPGSEAFF.

This clone appeared a single time. The V gene is TRBV27, the J gene TRBJ1-6; perhaps TRBD1 as D (5 bases). Per the germline V gene, CDR1 is MNHEY and CDR2 is SMNVEV (reference sequence). The CDR3 is 15 residues long. Trimming removed 5 bases at V and 7 bases at J, with 15 bases between. CDR3 sequence: CASSPQVGGNSPLHF. As DNA, the CDR3 is TGTGCCAGCAGTCCCCAGGTTGGGGGGAATTCACCCCTCCACTTT.

This chain joins TRBV18 and TRBJ2-5; possible D gene TRBD2, 5 bases. Trimming removed 3 bases from V and 3 bases from J, with 8 bases in between. The CDR3 length is 13 residues. Germline V CDR1 and CDR2: KGHSH, LQKENI. The CDR3 DNA reads as TGTGCCAGCTCACCTGGACTGGAAGAGACCCAGTACTTC. Encoded protein: CASSPGLEETQYF. Together with reference TRBV18 and TRBJ2-5, the CDR3 gives the full variable domain: NAGVMQNPRHLVRRRGQEARLRCSPMKGHSHVYWYRQLPEEGLKFMVYLQKENIIDESGMPKERFSAEFPKEGPSILRIQQVVRGDSAAYFCASSPGLEETQYFGPGTRLLVL.

The genes are TRBV29-1 and TRBJ1-4; D not certain. Germline CDR1 SQVTM, CDR2 ANQGSEA. The CDR3 runs to 14 residues. V lost 2 bases, J lost 2 bases, and 9 bases lay in between. This CDR3 is CSVELADTNEKLFF. CDR3 in DNA: TGCAGCGTTGAATTGGCCGATACTAATGAAAAACTGTTTTTT.

This chain connects TRBV7-9 to TRBJ2-3, with 16 bases that match TRBD2. The V gene end was trimmed by 5 bases and the J gene end by 3 bases; junction bases not matched to a gene: 5. CDR3 size: 17 residues. From germline, CDR1 is SEHNR and CDR2 FQNEAQ (reference sequence). CDR3: CASSPGLAGGRTDTQYF. The CDR3 nucleotides read TGTGCCAGCAGCCCGGGACTAGCGGGGGGGCGGACAGATACGCAGTATTTT.